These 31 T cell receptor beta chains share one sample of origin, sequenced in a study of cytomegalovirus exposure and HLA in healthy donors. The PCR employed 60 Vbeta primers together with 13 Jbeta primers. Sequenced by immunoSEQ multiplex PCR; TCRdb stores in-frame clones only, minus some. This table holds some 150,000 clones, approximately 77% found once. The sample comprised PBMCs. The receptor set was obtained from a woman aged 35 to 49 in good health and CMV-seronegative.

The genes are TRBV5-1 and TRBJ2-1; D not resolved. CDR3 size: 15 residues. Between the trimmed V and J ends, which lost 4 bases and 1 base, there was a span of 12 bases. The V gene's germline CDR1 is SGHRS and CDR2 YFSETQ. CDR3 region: CASSPGDPSYNEQFF. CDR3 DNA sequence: TGCGCCAGCAGCCCCGGAGACCCTTCCTACAATGAGCAGTTCTTC.

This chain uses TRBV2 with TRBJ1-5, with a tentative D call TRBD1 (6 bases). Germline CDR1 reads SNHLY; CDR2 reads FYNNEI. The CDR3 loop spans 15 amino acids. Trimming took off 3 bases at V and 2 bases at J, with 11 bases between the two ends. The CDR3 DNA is TGTGCCAGCAGTGAGTTACAGGGAGGCAATCAGCCCCAGCATTTT. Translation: CASSELQGGNQPQHF.

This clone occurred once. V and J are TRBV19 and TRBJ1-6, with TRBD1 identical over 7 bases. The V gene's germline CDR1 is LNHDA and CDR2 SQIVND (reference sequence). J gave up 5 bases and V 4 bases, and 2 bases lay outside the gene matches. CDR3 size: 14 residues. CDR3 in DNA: TGTGCCAGTAGTAGGGACAGAAATAATTCACCCCTCCACTTT. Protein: CASSRDRNNSPLHF.

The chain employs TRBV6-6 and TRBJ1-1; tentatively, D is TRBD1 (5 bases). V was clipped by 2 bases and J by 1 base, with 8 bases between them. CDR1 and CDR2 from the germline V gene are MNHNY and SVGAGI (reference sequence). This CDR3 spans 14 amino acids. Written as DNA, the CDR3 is TGTGCCAGCAGTTACGGGGGGGAGAACACTGAAGCTTTCTTT. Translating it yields CASSYGGENTEAFF.

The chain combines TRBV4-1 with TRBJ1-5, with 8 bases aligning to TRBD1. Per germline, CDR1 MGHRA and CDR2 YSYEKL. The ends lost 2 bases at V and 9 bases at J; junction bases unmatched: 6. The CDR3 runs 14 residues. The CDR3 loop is CASSQTGGWMPQHF. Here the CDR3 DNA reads TGCGCCAGCAGCCAAACAGGGGGGTGGATGCCCCAGCATTTT.

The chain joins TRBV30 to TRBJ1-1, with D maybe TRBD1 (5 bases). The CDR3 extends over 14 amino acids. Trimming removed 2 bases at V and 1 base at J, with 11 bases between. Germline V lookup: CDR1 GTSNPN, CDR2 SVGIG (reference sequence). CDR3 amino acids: CAWSTRGGNTEAFF. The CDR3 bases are TGTGCCTGGAGTACTAGGGGAGGGAACACTGAAGCTTTCTTT.

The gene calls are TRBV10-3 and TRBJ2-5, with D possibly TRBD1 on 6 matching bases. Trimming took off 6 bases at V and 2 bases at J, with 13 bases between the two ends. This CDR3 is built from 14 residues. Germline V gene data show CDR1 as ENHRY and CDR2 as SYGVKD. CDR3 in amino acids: CAIRSDRLQETQYF. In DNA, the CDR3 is TGTGCCATCAGGTCGGACAGACTACAAGAGACCCAGTACTTC.

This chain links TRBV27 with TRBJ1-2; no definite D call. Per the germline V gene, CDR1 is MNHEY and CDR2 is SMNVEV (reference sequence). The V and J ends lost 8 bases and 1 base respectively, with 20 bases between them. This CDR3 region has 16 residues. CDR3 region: CASPSWRYDFNYGYTF. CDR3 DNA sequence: TGTGCCAGCCCCAGTTGGCGGTATGATTTTAACTATGGCTACACCTTC.

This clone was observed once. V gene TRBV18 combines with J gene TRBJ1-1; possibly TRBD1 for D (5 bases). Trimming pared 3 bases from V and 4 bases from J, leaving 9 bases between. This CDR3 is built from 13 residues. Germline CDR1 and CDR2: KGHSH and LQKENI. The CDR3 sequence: CASSPQGSTEAFF. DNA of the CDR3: TGTGCCAGCTCACCTCAGGGAAGCACTGAAGCTTTCTTT.

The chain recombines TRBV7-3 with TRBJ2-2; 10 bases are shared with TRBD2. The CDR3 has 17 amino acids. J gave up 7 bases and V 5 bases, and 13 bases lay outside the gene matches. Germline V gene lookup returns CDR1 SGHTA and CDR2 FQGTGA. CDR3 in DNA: TGTGCCAGCAGCCCGCGACTAAGCGGGGGGGCGAACGGGGAGCTGTTTTTT. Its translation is CASSPRLSGGANGELFF.

CDR3 nucleotide sequence: TGTGCCAGCAGTTACGGACAGGGGTATGGCTACACCTTC. Protein product: CASSYGQGYGYTF. The gene calls are TRBV28 and TRBJ1-2, with 9 bases aligning to TRBD1. The CDR3 runs 13 residues. Per the germline V gene, CDR1 is MDHEN and CDR2 is SYDVKM. Unmatched junction bases numbered 2, after V lost 4 bases and J lost 5 bases.

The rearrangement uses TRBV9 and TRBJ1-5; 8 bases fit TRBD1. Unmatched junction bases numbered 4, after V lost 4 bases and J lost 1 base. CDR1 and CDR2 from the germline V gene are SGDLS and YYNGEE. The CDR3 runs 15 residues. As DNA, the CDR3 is TGTGCCAGCAGCTTGGGGACAGGCAGCAATCAGCCCCAGCATTTT. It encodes CASSLGTGSNQPQHF.

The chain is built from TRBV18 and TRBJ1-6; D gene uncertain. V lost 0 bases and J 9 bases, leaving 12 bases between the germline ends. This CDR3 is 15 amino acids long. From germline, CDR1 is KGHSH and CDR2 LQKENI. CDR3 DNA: TGTGCCAGCTCACCACCGTCCGGGGATGGTTCACCCCTCCACTTT. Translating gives CASSPPSGDGSPLHF.

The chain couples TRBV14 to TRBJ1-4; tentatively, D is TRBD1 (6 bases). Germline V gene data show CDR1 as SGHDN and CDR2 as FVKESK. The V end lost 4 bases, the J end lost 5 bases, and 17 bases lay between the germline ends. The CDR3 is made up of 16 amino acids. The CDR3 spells CASSLRTGTKNEKLFF. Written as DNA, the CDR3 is TGTGCCAGCAGCCTAAGAACAGGGACGAAAAATGAAAAACTGTTTTTT.

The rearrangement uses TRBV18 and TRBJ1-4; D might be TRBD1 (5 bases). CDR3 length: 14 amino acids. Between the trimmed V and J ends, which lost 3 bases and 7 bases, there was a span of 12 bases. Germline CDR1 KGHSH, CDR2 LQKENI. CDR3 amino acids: CASSPPSQGEKLFF. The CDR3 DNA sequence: TGTGCCAGCTCACCCCCCTCGCAGGGTGAAAAACTGTTTTTT.

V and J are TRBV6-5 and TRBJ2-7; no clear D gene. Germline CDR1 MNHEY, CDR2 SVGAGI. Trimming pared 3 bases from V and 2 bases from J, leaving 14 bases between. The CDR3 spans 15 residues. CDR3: CASSYELVGAYEQYF. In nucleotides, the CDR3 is TGTGCCAGCAGTTATGAGTTGGTTGGAGCCTACGAGCAGTACTTC.

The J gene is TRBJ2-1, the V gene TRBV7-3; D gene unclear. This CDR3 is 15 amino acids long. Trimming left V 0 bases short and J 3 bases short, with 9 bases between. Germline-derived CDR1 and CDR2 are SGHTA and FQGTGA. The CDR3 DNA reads TGTGCCAGCAGCTTAACGGTGGGCAGCTACAATGAGCAGTTCTTC. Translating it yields CASSLTVGSYNEQFF.

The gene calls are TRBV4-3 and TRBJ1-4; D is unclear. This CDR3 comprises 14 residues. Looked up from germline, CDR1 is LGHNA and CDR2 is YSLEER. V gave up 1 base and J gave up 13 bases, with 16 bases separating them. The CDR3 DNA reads TGCGCCAGCAGCCAAGGGACTGGGTTTCGTAGACTGTTTTTT. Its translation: CASSQGTGFRRLFF.

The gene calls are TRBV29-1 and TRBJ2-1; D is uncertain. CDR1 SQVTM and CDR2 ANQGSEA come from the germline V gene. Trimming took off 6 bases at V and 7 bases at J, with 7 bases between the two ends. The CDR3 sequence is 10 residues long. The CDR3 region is CSVQFNEQFF. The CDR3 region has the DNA TGCAGCGTCCAGTTTAATGAGCAGTTCTTC.

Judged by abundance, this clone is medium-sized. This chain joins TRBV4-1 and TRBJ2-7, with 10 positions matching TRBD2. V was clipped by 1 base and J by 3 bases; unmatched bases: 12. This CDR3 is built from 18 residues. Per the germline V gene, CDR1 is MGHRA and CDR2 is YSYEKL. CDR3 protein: CASSQGGLAGALDYEQYF. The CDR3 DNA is TGCGCCAGCAGCCAAGGTGGTCTAGCGGGGGCCCTCGACTACGAGCAGTACTTC.

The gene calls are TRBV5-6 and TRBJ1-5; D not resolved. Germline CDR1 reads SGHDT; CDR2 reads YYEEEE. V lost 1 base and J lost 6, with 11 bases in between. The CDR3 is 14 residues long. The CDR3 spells CASSLIGGGQPQHF. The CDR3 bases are TGTGCCAGCAGCTTGATCGGAGGCGGTCAGCCCCAGCATTTT. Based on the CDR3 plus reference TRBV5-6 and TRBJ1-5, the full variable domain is DAGVTQSPTHLIKTRGQQVTLRCSPKSGHDTVSWYQQALGQGPQFIFQYYEEEERQRGNFPDRFSGHQFPNYSSELNVNALLLGDSALYLCASSLIGGGQPQHFGDGTRLSIL.

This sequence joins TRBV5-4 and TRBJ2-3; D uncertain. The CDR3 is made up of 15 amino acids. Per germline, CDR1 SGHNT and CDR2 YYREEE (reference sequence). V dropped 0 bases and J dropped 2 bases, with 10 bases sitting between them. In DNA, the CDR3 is TGTGCCAGCAGCTTGGGACTCAAACTCACAGATACGCAGTATTTT. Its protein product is CASSLGLKLTDTQYF.

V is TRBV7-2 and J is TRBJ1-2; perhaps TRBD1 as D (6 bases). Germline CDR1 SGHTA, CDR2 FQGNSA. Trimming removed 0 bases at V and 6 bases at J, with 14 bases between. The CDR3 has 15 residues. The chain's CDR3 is CASSLATPQGNGYTF. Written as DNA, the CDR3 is TGTGCCAGCAGCTTAGCTACACCCCAGGGGAATGGCTACACCTTC.

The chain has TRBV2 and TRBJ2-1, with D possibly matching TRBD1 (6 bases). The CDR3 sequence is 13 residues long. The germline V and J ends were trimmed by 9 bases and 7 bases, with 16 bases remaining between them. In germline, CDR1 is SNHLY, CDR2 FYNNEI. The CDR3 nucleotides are TGTGCCAGTAAGGTGGGGGCGCGGAATGAGCAGTTCTTC. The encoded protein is CASKVGARNEQFF.

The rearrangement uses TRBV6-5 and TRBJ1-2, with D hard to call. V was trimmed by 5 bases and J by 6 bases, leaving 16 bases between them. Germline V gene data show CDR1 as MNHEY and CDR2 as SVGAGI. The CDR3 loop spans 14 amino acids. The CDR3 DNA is TGTGCCAGCAGTACCCCTTTCAAGAGTGATGGCTACACCTTC. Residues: CASSTPFKSDGYTF.

Here the CDR3 reads CASSLLGGAGNQPQHF. In DNA form, the CDR3 reads TGTGCCAGCAGCCTTCTAGGGGGAGCGGGCAATCAGCCCCAGCATTTT. This chain links TRBV7-9 with TRBJ1-5; perhaps TRBD1 as D (6 bases). This CDR3 has 16 residues. Germline CDR1 SEHNR, CDR2 FQNEAQ (reference sequence). The germline V and J ends were trimmed by 5 bases and 2 bases, with 16 bases remaining between them.

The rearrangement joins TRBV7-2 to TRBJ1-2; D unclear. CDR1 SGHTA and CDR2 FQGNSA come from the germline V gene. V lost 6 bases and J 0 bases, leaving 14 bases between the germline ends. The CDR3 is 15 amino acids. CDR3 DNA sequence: TGTGCCAGCAGTCCCCTCGGCGGTACTAACTATGGCTACACCTTC. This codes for CASSPLGGTNYGYTF.

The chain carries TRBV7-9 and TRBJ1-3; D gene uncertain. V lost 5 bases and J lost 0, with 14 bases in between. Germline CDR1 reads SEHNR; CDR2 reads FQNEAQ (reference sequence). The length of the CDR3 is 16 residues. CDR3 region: CASSPLDSDSGNTIYF. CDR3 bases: TGTGCCAGCAGCCCCCTGGACTCCGACTCTGGAAACACCATATATTTT.

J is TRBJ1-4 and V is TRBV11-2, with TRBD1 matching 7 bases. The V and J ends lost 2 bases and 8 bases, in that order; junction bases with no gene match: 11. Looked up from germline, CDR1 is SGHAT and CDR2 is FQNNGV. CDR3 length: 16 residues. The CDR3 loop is CASSLTPGQRREKLFF. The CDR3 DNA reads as TGTGCCAGCAGCTTAACGCCGGGACAGCGTAGGGAAAAACTGTTTTTT.

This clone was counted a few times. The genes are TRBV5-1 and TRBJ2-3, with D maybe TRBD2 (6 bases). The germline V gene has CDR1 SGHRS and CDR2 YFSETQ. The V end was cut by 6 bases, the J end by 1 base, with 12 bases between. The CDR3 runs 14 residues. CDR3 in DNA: TGCGCCAGCACGGGGGATCGTGGCACAGATACGCAGTATTTT. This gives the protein CASTGDRGTDTQYF.

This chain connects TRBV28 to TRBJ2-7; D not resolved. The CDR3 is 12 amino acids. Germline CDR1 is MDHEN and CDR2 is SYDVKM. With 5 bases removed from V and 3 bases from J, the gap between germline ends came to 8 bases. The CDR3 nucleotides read TGTGCCAGCAGTGCACACTACTACGAGCAGTACTTC. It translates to CASSAHYYEQYF.